This entry is about one T cell receptor beta chain. These data are taken from a study of response to subunit inactivated influenza vaccine. One entry per CDR3 protein, called by TCRdb with MiXCR from the RT-PCR reads. The repertoire consists of roughly 570,000 distinct CDR3 sequences, with 14% occurring once and the leading ten covering roughly 10%. Germline loops: CDR1 LGHDT, CDR2 YNNKEL (reference sequence). CDR3 length equals 12 residues. V dropped 4 bases and J dropped 10 bases, with 11 bases sitting between them. The rearrangement joins TRBV3-1 to TRBJ2-1; D is possibly TRBD2 (6 bases). The TCR originated in a man aged 50-59 years who received an inactivated influenza vaccine. The sequences come from PBMCs from blood, collected 12 days after vaccination. The DNA of the CDR3 is TGTGCCAGCAGCCGGGGGGTGATGGAGCAGTTCTTC. This gives the protein CASSRGVMEQFF.